These 6 T cell receptor beta chains were all obtained from the same sample, sequenced in a study of T-cell memory formation after mild COVID-19. TCRdb processed the 5' RACE reads anew with MiXCR; each CDR3 protein has one entry. The sample carries 250,000 to 300,000 distinct CDR3 sequences, 7% to 10% recorded once. The sample comprised PBMCs or a T cell subset sorted from them (not recorded which). The source is a man aged 18 to 30 who had mild COVID-19 (a few samples of this study predate the infection). Cell type and time point are not known.

The table lists this clonotype with a few counts. The chain carries TRBV5-4 and TRBJ1-4; D is uncertain. CDR1 SGHNT and CDR2 YYREEE come from the germline V gene (reference sequence). The CDR3 length is 13 residues. V was cut by 4 bases and J by 5 bases, with 9 bases left in between. The CDR3 sequence is CASSPGPNEKLFF. The CDR3 nucleotides read TGTGCCAGCAGCCCCGGGCCCAATGAAAAACTGTTTTTT. The whole variable domain, remainder taken from reference TRBV5-4 and TRBJ1-4, is ETGVTQSPTHLIKTRGQQVTLRCSSQSGHNTVSWYQQALGQGPQFIFQYYREEENGRGNFPPRFSGLQFPNYSSELNVNALELDDSALYLCASSPGPNEKLFFGSGTQLSVL.

This sequence joins TRBV5-5 and TRBJ2-2, with D perhaps matching TRBD1 (6 bases). Between the trimmed V and J ends, which lost 1 base and 6 bases, there was a span of 16 bases. The germline gives CDR1 SGHKS, CDR2 YYEKEE (reference sequence). The CDR3 covers 16 residues. Here the CDR3 DNA reads TGTGCCAGCAGCTTGTACGCGACAGGAGAGGCCGGGGAGCTGTTTTTT. Residues: CASSLYATGEAGELFF. Variable domain in full (rest from reference TRBV5-5 and TRBJ2-2): DAGVTQSPTHLIKTRGQQVTLRCSPISGHKSVSWYQQVLGQGPQFIFQYYEKEERGRGNFPDRFSARQFPNYSSELNVNALLLGDSALYLCASSLYATGEAGELFFGEGSRLTVL.

This clonotype was seen a few times. The rearrangement uses TRBV4-1 and TRBJ2-5; the D call may be TRBD1 or TRBD2 (5 bases each). V lost 3 bases to trimming and J lost 5 bases, with 13 bases between them. This CDR3 is 14 amino acids long. Germline CDR1 reads MGHRA; CDR2 reads YSYEKL. CDR3 DNA sequence: TGCGCCAGCAGCCAGTCGGGGCCGGGGGAGACCCAGTACTTC. Amino acid sequence: CASSQSGPGETQYF.

This clonotype was observed a handful of times. The J gene is TRBJ2-7, the V gene TRBV6-1; tentatively, D is TRBD2 (5 bases). The CDR3 length is 10 residues. CDR1 is MNHNS, CDR2 SASEGT, per germline. V dropped 10 bases and J dropped 6 bases, with 10 bases sitting between them. The CDR3 sequence is CATLLVEQYF. Written as DNA, the CDR3 is TGTGCCACCCTACTAGTCGAGCAGTACTTC.

This clonotype appeared a few times. The chain links TRBV7-2 to TRBJ2-3; D remains ambiguous. In germline, CDR1 is SGHTA, CDR2 FQGNSA. The CDR3 spans 16 residues. The V and J ends lost 2 bases and 9 bases respectively, with 21 bases between them. CDR3 DNA: TGTGCCAGCAGCTTAAGGTCAGCCTCAAAAGATGGGACGCAGTATTTT. Its translation: CASSLRSASKDGTQYF.

The chain has TRBV3-1 and TRBJ2-2; possibly TRBD2 for D (5 bases). The germline V gene encodes CDR1 LGHDT and CDR2 YNNKEL (reference sequence). Trimming pared 0 bases from V and 7 bases from J, leaving 9 bases between. This CDR3 comprises 14 residues. CDR3 sequence: CASSQDSRGGELFF. The DNA of the CDR3 is TGTGCCAGCAGCCAAGATAGTCGGGGCGGGGAGCTGTTTTTT.